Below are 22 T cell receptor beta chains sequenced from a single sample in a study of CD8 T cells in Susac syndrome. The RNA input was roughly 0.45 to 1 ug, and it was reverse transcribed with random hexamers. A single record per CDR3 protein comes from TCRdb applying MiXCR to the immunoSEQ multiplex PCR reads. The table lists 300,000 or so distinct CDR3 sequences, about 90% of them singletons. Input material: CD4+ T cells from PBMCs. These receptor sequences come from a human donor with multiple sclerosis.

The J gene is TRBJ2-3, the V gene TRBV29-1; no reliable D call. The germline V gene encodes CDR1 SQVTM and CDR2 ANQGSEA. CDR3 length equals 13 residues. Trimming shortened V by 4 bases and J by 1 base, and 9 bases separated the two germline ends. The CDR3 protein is CSVAPEGTDTQYF. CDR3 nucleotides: TGCAGCGTTGCCCCCGAAGGCACAGATACGCAGTATTTT.

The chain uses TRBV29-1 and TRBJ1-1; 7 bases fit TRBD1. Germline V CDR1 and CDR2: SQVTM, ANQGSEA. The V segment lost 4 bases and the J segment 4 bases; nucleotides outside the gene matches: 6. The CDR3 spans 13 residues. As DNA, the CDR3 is TGCAGCGTTGGACAGGGAGGGACCACTGAAGCTTTCTTT. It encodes CSVGQGGTTEAFF.

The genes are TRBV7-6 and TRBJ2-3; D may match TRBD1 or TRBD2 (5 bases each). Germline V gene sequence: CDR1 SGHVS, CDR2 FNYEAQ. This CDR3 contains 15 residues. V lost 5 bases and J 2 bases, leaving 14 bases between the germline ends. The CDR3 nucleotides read TGTGCCAGCAGCGTCGGGACGGCCCTCACAGATACGCAGTATTTT. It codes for CASSVGTALTDTQYF.

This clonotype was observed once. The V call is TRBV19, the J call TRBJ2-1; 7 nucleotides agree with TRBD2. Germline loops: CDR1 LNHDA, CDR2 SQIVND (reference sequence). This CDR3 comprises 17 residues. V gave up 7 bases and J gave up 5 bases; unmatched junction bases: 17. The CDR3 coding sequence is TGTGCCAGTACGCGCACTAGCGTTATTGAGGGGCACAATGAGCAGTTCTTC. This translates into CASTRTSVIEGHNEQFF.

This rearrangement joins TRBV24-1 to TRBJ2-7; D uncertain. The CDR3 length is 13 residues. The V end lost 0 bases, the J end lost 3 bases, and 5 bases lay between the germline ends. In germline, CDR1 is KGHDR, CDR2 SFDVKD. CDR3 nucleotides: TGTGCCACCAGTGATTTGTACGGCTACGAGCAGTACTTC. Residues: CATSDLYGYEQYF.

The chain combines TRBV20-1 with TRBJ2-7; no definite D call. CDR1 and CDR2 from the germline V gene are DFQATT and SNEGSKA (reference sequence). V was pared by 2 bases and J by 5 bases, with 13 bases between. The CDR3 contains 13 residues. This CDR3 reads CSARLLSADEQYF. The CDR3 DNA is TGCAGTGCTAGATTACTCTCGGCGGACGAGCAGTACTTC.

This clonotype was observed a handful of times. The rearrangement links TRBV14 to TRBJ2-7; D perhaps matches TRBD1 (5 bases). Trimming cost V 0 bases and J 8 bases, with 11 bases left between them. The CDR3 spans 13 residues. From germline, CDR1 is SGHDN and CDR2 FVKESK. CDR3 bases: TGTGCCAGCAGCCAAGATTTTGGGGCTAAGCAGTACTTC. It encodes CASSQDFGAKQYF.

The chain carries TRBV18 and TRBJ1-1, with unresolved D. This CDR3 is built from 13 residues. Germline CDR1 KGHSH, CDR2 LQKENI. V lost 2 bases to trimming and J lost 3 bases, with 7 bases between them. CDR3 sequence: CASSPNSHTEAFF. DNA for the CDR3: TGTGCCAGCTCACCAAATAGTCACACTGAAGCTTTCTTT.

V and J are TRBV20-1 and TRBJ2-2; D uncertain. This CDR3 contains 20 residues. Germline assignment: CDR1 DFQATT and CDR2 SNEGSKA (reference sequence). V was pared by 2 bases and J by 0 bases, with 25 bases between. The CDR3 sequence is CSARITFPNPQSPNTGELFF. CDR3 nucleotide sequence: TGCAGTGCTAGAATTACATTTCCTAACCCCCAAAGCCCGAACACCGGGGAGCTGTTTTTT.

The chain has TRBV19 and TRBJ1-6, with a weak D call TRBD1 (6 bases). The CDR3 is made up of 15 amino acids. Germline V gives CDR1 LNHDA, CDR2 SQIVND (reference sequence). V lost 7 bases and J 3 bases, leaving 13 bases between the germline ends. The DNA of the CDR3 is TGTGCCAGTACCCAGGGGATGGGCTATAATTCACCCCTCCACTTT. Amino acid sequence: CASTQGMGYNSPLHF. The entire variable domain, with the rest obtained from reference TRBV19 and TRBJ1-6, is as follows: DGGITQSPKYLFRKEGQNVTLSCEQNLNHDAMYWYRQDPGQGLRLIYYSQIVNDFQKGDIAEGYSVSREKKESFPLTVTSAQKNPTAFYLCASTQGMGYNSPLHFGNGTRLTVT.

CDR3 sequence (DNA): TGCAGCGTTGATTGGGACATAGGTGGCACTGAAGCTTTCTTT. It codes for CSVDWDIGGTEAFF. The chain uses TRBV29-1 and TRBJ1-1; D perhaps matches TRBD1 (6 bases). Per the germline V gene, CDR1 is SQVTM and CDR2 is ANQGSEA. The V end lost 3 bases, the J end lost 4 bases, and 15 bases lay between the germline ends. The CDR3 loop spans 14 amino acids. The full variable domain, completed using reference TRBV29-1 and TRBJ1-1, is SAVISQKPSRDICQRGTSLTIQCQVDSQVTMMFWYRQQPGQSLTLIATANQGSEATYESGFVIDKFPISRPNLTFSTLTVSNMSPEDSSIYLCSVDWDIGGTEAFFGQGTRLTVV.

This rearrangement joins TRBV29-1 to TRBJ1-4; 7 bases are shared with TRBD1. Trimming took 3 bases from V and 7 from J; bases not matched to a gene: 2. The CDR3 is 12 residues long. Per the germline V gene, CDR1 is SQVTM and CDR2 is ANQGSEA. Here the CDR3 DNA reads TGCAGCGTTGAGGCAGGGGGTGAAAAACTGTTTTTT. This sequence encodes CSVEAGGEKLFF.

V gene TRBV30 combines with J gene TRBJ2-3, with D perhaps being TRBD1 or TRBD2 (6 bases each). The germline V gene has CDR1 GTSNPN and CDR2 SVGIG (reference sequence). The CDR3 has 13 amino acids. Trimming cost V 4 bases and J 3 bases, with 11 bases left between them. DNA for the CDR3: TGTGCCTGGAAACTAGGGGGGACAGATACGCAGTATTTT. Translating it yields CAWKLGGTDTQYF.

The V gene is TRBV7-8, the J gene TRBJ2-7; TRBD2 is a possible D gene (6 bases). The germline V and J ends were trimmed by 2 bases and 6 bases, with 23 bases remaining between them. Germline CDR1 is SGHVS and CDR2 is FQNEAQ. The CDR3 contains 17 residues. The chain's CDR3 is CASSLKGEAGSRFEQYF. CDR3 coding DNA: TGTGCCAGCAGCTTAAAAGGAGAGGCGGGGAGTCGCTTCGAGCAGTACTTC. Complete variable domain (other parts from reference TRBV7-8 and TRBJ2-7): GAGVSQSPRYKVAKRGQDVALRCDPISGHVSLFWYQQALGQGPEFLTYFQNEAQLDKSGLPSDRFFAERPEGSVSTLKIQRTQQEDSAVYLCASSLKGEAGSRFEQYFGPGTRLTVT.

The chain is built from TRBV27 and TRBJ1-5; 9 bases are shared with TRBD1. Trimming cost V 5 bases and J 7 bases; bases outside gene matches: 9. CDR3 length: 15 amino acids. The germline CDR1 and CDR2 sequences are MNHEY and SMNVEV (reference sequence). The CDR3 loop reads CASSLTGTGNQPQHF. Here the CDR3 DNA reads TGTGCCAGCAGTCTAACCGGGACAGGGAACCAGCCCCAGCATTTT.

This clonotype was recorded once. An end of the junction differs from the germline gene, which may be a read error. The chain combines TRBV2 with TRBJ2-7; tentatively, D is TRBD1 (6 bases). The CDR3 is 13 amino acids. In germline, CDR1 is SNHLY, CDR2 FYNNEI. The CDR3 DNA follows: TGTGCCAGCAGTGGACAGGTAACCTACGGGCAGTACTTC. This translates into CASSGQVTYGQYF. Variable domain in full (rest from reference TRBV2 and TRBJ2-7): EPEVTQTPSHQVTQMGQEVILRCVPISNHLYFYWYRQILGQKVEFLVSFYNNEISEKSEIFDDQFSVERPDGSNFTLKIRSTKLEDSAMYFCASSGQVTYGQYFGPGTRLTVT.

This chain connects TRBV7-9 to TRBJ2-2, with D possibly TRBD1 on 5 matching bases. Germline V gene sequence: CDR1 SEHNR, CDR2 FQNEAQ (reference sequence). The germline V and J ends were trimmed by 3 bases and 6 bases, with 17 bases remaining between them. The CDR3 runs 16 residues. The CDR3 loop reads CASSFVPGLSPGELFF. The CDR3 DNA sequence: TGTGCCAGCAGCTTTGTCCCAGGGCTCTCTCCCGGGGAGCTGTTTTTT.

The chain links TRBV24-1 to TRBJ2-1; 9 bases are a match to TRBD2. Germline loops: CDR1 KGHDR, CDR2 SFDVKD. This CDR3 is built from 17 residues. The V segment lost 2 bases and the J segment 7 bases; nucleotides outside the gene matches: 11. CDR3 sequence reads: CATSDSRRGGLWNEQFF. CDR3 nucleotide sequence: TGTGCCACCAGTGATTCTCGGCGGGGGGGCCTGTGGAATGAGCAGTTCTTC.

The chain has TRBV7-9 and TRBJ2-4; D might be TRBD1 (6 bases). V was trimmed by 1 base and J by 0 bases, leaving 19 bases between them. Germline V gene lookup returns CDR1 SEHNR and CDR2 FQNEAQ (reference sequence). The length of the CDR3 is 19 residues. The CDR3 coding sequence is TGTGCCAGCAGCTTAGGGGGTCGACAGGACCAGCTAGCCAAAAACATTCAGTACTTC. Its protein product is CASSLGGRQDQLAKNIQYF.

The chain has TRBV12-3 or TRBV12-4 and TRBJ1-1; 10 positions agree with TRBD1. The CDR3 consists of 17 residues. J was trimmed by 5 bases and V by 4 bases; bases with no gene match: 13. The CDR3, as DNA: TGTGCCAGCAGTTGGGTCCCCGGGACAGGGGCGGGAACTGAAGCTTTCTTT. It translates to CASSWVPGTGAGTEAFF.

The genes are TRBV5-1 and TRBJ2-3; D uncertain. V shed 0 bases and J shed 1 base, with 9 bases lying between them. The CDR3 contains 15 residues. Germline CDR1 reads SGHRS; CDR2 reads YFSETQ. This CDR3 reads CASSLGLRGTDTQYF. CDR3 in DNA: TGCGCCAGCAGCTTGGGCCTTCGGGGCACAGATACGCAGTATTTT.

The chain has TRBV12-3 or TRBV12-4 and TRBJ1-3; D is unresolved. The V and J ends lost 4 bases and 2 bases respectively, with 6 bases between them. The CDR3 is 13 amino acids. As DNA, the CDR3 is TGTGCCAGCAGTTCCCAAACTGGAAACACCATATATTTT. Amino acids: CASSSQTGNTIYF.